What follows describes a single T cell receptor (beta chain). It has no known antigen specificity. There are no base qualities to consult, and no much larger clone falls within one base. The label giving this sample's time point can be read as: after hematopoietic stem cell transplant. PRAID was a condition in which autoinflammation came alongside prominent immunodeficiency. Before TRB sequencing, the T-cell subsets, namely conventional T cells, CD8+ T cells, regulatory T cells, and T follicular helper cells, were sorted. Libraries were prepared through the immunoSEQ multiplex PCR assay. In the original analysis: Shannon entropy, which accounts for clonal size distribution, was used to quantify repertoire diversity. The Gini-Simpson index (Simpson_1-D) was used to measure inequality of clonotype distribution. TCRdb holds this immuneACCESS table with in-frame rearrangements only. Some clones are missing; in checked studies, unresolved V genes explain under half, and the rest has no known cause. From that table come the V and J calls and clone size; the DNA was used to work out D and trimming. This sample gives over 60,000 clones in total; approximately 91% of them show up just once. In total, the top ten clones hold about 0.66% of the sample.

V drops 8 bases and J drops 7 bases, leaving 18 bases in between. The CDR3 starts with the cysteine, ends with the phenylalanine, and has 14 residues. Of all the DNA, just the CDR3 is kept, 42 bases in frame from base 1. The germline V gene gives CDR1 as SNHLY and CDR2 as FYNNEI. This entry is derived from a study of stem cell transplantation in POMP-related autoinflammatory disease (dated by TCRdb to the early 2020s). For the wider study: According to the study's hypothesis, the TRB repertoire gets skewed because defective thymoproteasomes impair MHC class I-dependent CD8+ T-cell differentiation and positive selection. After transplant, 100% donor engraftment of neutrophils and platelets through one year was shown by DNA chimerism analysis. High-throughput TRB sequencing assessed how POMP deficiency affects T-cell receptor beta repertoire diversity and CDR3 characteristics. Before transplant, patients showed CD4+ naive T-cell skewing, low CD8+ T-cell proportions, and reduced T-cell cytokine secretion. What the study reported, not specific to this receptor: The number of unique TRB V-J gene pairings was restricted in PRAID patients. In PRAID patients, the trend toward lower diversity and increased clonality reached statistical significance only for regulatory T cells. A trend toward lower TRB diversity and higher clonality was observed in PRAID patients across all analyzed T-cell subsets.

The sequence is built from TRBV2 and TRBJ1-5; the D gene cannot be named for sure. Sequencing was performed on CD4+ T cells from PBMCs, taken after stem cell transplantation. The clonotype was recovered from a human patient with POMP-related autoinflammation and immune dysregulation (PRAID). After a transplant, some T cells may be the graft donor's own cells. The CDR3: CASSSGIPEQPQHF. At the DNA level, the sequence is TGTGCCAGCTCGTCTGGAATCCCAGAACAGCCCCAGCATTTT.